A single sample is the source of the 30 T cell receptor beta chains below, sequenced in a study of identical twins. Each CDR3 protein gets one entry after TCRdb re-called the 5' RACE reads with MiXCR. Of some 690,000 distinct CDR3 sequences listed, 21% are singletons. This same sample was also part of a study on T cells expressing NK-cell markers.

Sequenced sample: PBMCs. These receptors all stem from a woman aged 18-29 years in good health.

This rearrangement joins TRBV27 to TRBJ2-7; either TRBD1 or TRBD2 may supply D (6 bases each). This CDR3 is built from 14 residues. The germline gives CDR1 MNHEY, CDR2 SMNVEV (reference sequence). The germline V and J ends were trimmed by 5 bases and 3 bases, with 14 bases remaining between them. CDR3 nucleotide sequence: TGTGCCAGCAGTCCCCCGGGGGCCTTCTACGAGCAGTACTTC. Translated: CASSPPGAFYEQYF.

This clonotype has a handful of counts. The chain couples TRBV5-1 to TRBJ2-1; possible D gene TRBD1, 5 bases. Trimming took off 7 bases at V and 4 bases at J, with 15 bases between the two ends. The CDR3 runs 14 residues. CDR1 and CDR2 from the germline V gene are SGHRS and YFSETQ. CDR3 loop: CASGRTTGYNEQFF. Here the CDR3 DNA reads TGCGCCAGCGGTAGGACAACCGGATACAATGAGCAGTTCTTC.

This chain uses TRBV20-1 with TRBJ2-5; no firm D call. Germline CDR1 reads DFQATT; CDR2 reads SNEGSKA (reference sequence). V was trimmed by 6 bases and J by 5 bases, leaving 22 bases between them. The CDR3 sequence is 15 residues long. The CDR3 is CSADGDGGFLETQYF. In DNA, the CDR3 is TGCAGTGCCGATGGTGATGGCGGCTTTTTGGAGACCCAGTACTTC.

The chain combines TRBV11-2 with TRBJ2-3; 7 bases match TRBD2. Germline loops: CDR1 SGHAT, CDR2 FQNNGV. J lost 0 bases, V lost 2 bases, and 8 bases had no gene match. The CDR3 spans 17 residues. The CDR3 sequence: CASSLRSSGPSTDTQYF. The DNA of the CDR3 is TGTGCCAGCAGCTTAAGGTCTAGCGGACCTAGCACAGATACGCAGTATTTT.

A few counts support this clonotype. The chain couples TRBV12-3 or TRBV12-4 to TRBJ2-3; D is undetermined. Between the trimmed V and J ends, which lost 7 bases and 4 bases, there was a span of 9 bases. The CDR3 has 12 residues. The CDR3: CASTLAPDTQYF. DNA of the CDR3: TGTGCCAGCACCCTGGCCCCAGATACGCAGTATTTT.

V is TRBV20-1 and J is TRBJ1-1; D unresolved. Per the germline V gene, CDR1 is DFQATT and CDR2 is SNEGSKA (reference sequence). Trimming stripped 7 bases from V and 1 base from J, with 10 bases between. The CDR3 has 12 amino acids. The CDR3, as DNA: TGCAGTGGACAACATAGGAACACTGAAGCTTTCTTT. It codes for CSGQHRNTEAFF.

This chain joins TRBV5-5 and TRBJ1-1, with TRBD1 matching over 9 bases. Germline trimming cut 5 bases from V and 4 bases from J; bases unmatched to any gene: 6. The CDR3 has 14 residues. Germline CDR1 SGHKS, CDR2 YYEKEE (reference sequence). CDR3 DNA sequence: TGTGCCAGCAGAAGGACAGGGGATGGCACTGAAGCTTTCTTT. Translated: CASRRTGDGTEAFF.

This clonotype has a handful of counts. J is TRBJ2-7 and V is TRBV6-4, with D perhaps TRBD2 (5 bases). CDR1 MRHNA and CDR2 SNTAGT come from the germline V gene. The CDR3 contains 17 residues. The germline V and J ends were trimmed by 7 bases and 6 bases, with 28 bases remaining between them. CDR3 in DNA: TGTGCCAGCAATTTTGGTAGAGGGAGTGGCCTGAGCAGCGAGCAGTACTTC. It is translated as CASNFGRGSGLSSEQYF.

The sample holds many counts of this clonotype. CDR3 in DNA: TGCAGCGCAGACCTGGGAGGGTATGGCTACACCTTC. Residues: CSADLGGYGYTF. This rearrangement joins TRBV29-1 to TRBJ1-2; D ambiguous. V was shortened by 7 bases and J by 5 bases, with 14 bases between the two germline ends. CDR3 length equals 12 residues. Per germline, CDR1 SQVTM and CDR2 ANQGSEA.

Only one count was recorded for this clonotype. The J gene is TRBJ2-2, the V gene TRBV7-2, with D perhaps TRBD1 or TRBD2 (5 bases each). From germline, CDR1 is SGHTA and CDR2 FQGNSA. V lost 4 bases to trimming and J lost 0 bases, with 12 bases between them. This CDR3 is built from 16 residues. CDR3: CASSYKLGANTGELFF. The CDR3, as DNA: TGTGCCAGCAGCTACAAGTTGGGGGCGAACACCGGGGAGCTGTTTTTT.

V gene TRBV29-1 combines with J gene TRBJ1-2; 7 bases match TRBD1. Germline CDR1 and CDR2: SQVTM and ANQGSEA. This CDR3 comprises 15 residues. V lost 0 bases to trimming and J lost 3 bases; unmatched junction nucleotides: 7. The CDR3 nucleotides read TGCAGCGTTGAAGAAGTCCAGGGGGTCGACTATGGCTACACCTTC. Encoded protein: CSVEEVQGVDYGYTF.

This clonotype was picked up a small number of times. The CDR3 nucleotides read TGTGCCAGCTCACCCCCCACCACAGATACGCAGTATTTT. As protein: CASSPPTTDTQYF. The chain joins TRBV18 to TRBJ2-3; D is ambiguous. Trimming stripped 3 bases from V and 2 bases from J, with 6 bases between. Per the germline V gene, CDR1 is KGHSH and CDR2 is LQKENI. This CDR3 contains 13 residues.

For the CDR3, the DNA is TGCAGTGCGCTGACTAGTCAGGGCCACAATGAGCAGTTCTTC. Protein sequence: CSALTSQGHNEQFF. J is TRBJ2-1 and V is TRBV20-1; tentatively, D is TRBD2 (6 bases). The V end lost 6 bases, the J end lost 5 bases, and 17 bases lay between the germline ends. Germline lookup yields CDR1 DFQATT and CDR2 SNEGSKA (reference sequence). The CDR3 is made up of 14 amino acids.

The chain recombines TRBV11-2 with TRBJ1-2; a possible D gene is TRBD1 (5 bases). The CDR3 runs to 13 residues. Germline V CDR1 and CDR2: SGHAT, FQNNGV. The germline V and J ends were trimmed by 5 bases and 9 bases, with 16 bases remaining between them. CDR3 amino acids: CASSAFGGGSYTF. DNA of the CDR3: TGTGCCAGCAGCGCGTTTGGGGGAGGGAGCTACACCTTC.

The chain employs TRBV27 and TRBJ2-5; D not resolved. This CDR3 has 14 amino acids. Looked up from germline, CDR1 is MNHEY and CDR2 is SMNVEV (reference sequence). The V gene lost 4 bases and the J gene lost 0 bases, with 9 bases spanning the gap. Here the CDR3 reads CASSSGRYQETQYF. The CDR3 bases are TGTGCCAGCAGTTCTGGCCGATACCAAGAGACCCAGTACTTC.

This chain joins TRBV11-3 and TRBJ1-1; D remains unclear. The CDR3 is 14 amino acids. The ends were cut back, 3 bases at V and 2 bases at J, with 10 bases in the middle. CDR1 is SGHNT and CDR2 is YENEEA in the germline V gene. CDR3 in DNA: TGTGCCAGCAGCTTGAGTCCACGAAACACTGAAGCTTTCTTT. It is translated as CASSLSPRNTEAFF.

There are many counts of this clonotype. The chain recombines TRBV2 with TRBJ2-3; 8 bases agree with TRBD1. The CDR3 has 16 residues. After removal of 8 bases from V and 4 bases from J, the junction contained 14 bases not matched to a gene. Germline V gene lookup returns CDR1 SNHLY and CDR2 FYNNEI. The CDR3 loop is CASQPSWTGSADTQYF. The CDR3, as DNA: TGTGCCAGCCAACCTTCATGGACAGGGAGTGCAGATACGCAGTATTTT.

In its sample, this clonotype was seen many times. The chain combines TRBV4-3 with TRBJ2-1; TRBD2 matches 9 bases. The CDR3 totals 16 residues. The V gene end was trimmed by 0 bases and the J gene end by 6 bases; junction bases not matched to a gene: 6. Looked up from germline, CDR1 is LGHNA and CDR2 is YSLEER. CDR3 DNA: TGCGCCAGCAGCCAAGAGGGCGGGAGGGCCCCCAATGAGCAGTTCTTC. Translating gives CASSQEGGRAPNEQFF.

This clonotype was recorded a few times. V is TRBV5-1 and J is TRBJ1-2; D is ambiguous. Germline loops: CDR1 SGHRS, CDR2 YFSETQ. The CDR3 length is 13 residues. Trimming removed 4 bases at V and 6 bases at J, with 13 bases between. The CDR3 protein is CASSAGSNHGYTF. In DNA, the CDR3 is TGCGCCAGCAGCGCCGGATCAAACCATGGCTACACCTTC.

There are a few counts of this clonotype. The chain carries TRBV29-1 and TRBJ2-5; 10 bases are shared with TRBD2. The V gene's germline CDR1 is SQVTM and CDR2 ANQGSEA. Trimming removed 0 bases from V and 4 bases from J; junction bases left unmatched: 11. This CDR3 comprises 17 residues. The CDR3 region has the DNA TGCAGCGTTGAAGATCTGCCTAGCGGGAGCCCCCCAGAGACCCAGTACTTC. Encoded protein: CSVEDLPSGSPPETQYF.

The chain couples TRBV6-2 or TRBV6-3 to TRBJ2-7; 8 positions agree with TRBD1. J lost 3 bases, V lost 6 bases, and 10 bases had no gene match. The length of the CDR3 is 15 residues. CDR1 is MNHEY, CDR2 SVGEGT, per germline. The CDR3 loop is CASRSPTGVFYEQYF. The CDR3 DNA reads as TGTGCCAGCAGATCGCCGACAGGGGTTTTCTACGAGCAGTACTTC.

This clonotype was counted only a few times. The CDR3 nucleotides are TGTGCCAGCAGTTTAAGCGAGGGAAGCACAGATACGCAGTATTTT. Translated: CASSLSEGSTDTQYF. The chain combines TRBV12-3 or TRBV12-4 with TRBJ2-3; TRBD2 is a possible D gene (5 bases). V was pared by 2 bases and J by 0 bases, with 9 bases between. The CDR3 has 15 amino acids.

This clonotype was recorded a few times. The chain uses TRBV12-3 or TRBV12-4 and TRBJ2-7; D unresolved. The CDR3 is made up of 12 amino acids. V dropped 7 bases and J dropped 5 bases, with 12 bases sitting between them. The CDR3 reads CASTSSGHEQYF. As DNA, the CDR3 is TGTGCCAGCACCTCCTCCGGGCACGAGCAGTACTTC.

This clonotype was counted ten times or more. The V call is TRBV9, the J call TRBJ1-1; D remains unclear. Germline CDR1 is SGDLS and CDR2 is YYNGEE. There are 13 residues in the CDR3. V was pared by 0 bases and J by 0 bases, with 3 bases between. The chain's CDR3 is CASSVAVNTEAFF. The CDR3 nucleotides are TGTGCCAGCAGCGTAGCAGTGAACACTGAAGCTTTCTTT.

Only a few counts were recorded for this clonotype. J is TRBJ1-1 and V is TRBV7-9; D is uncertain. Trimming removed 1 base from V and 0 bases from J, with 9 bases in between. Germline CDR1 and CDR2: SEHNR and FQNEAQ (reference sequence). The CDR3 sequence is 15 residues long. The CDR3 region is CASSLGGFLNTEAFF. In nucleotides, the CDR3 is TGTGCCAGCAGCTTAGGTGGCTTTCTGAACACTGAAGCTTTCTTT.

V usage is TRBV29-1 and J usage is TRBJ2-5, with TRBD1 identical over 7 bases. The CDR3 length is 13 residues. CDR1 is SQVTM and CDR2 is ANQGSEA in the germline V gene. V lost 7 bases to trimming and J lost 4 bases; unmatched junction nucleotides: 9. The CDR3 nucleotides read TGCAGCGCCGCAACAGGGGTCGGAGAGACCCAGTACTTC. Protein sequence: CSAATGVGETQYF.

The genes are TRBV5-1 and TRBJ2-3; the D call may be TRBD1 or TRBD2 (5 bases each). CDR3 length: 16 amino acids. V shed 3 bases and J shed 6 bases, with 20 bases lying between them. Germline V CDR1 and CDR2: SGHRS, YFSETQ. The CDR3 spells CASSWGLTGLGDTQYF. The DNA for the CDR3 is TGCGCCAGCAGCTGGGGATTGACGGGGCTAGGGGATACGCAGTATTTT.

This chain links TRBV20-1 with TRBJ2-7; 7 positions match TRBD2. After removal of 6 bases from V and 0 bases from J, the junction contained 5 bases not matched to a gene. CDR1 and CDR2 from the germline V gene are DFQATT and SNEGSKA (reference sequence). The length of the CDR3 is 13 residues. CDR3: CSATPGGSYEQYF. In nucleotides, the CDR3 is TGCAGTGCGACGCCGGGAGGCTCCTACGAGCAGTACTTC.

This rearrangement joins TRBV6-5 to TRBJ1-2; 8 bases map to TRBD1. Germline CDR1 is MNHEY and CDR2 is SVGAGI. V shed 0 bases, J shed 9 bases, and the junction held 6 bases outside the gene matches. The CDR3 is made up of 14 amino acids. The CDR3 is CASSYSSQGASYTF. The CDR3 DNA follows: TGTGCCAGCAGTTACTCGAGCCAGGGGGCAAGCTACACCTTC.

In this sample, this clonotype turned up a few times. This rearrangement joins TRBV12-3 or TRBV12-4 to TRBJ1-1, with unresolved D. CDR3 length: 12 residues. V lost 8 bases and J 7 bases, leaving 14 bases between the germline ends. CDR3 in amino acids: CASRWGPSEAFF. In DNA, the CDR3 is TGTGCCAGCCGTTGGGGTCCAAGTGAAGCTTTCTTT.